These 23 T cell receptor beta chains share one sample of origin, sequenced in a study of molecular identifiers for immune sequencing clone quantification. TCRdb reprocessed the PCR reads with MiXCR, giving one entry per CDR3 protein. There are 490,000 or so distinct CDR3 sequences in the sample; 20% to 25% occur only once, and under 0.85% lies in the top ten. The material sequenced was naive CD8+ T cells from blood, with Jurkat cell RNA spiked in. The subset: FACS-sorted CD8+CD4-CCR7+CD45RA+ naive T cells. Receptor source: a human donor in good health. Some libraries in this study had Jurkat cell RNA spiked in.

This clonotype was seen a few times. The V and J genes are TRBV9 and TRBJ1-4, with a possible D match to TRBD1 (6 bases). There are 16 residues in the CDR3. Between the trimmed V and J ends, which lost 4 bases and 5 bases, there was a span of 18 bases. CDR1 is SGDLS, CDR2 YYNGEE, per germline. The CDR3, as DNA: TGTGCCAGCAGCCTAAACCGGGGGGGCAAGAATGAAAAACTGTTTTTT. Its translation: CASSLNRGGKNEKLFF.

This clonotype appeared many times. This sequence joins TRBV7-9 and TRBJ1-1; D uncertain. There are 13 residues in the CDR3. Per germline, CDR1 SEHNR and CDR2 FQNEAQ (reference sequence). V lost 0 bases and J lost 7, with 9 bases in between. The CDR3 reads CASSLAGYDEAFF. In nucleotides, the CDR3 is TGTGCCAGCAGCTTAGCAGGGTACGATGAAGCTTTCTTT.

The chain couples TRBV5-4 to TRBJ2-1; 12 nucleotides line up with TRBD2. CDR3 size: 15 residues. Germline trimming cut 5 bases from V and 4 bases from J; bases unmatched to any gene: 4. Per the germline V gene, CDR1 is SGHNT and CDR2 is YYREEE (reference sequence). The CDR3 loop reads CASSDGLAGYNEQFF. As DNA, the CDR3 is TGTGCCAGCAGTGATGGACTAGCGGGGTACAATGAGCAGTTCTTC.

This clonotype was seen just once. This may arise from a read error, as a much more abundant clone is one base away. The gene calls are TRBV4-3 and TRBJ2-7; D is tentatively TRBD1 or TRBD2 (5 bases each). The germline V gene has CDR1 LGHNA and CDR2 YSLEER. The CDR3 spans 13 residues. CDR3 DNA: TGCGCCGGCAGCCAAGATCTGTGGGGGGAGCAGTACTTC. It is translated as CAGSQDLWGEQYF.

This clonotype was counted between two and nine times. The chain uses TRBV6-4 and TRBJ2-1; 7 nucleotides align to TRBD2. The length of the CDR3 is 15 residues. V lost 2 bases and J lost 4; bases outside the gene matches: 5. CDR1 is MRHNA, CDR2 SNTAGT, per germline. CDR3 nucleotide sequence: TGTGCCAGCAGTGACGGCGCGGGAGCGTACAATGAGCAGTTCTTC. Amino acid sequence: CASSDGAGAYNEQFF.

This clonotype appeared a few times. V usage is TRBV11-2 and J usage is TRBJ2-7, with TRBD2 matching 12 bases. The germline CDR1 and CDR2 sequences are SGHAT and FQNNGV. The CDR3 extends over 14 amino acids. The ends lost 5 bases at V and 4 bases at J; junction bases unmatched: 3. CDR3: CASSTTSGGYEQYF. In DNA, the CDR3 is TGTGCCAGCAGCACGACTAGCGGGGGTTACGAGCAGTACTTC.

The rearrangement joins TRBV19 to TRBJ1-2; D unclear. V shed 10 bases and J shed 8 bases, with 20 bases lying between them. CDR3 length: 13 residues. Germline V CDR1 and CDR2: LNHDA, SQIVND (reference sequence). The CDR3 DNA follows: TGTGCCACAAACCCCGGCTCTTTTTGGGGCTACACCTTC. Amino acid sequence: CATNPGSFWGYTF.

This clonotype was seen ten or more times. The V and J genes are TRBV28 and TRBJ1-6; TRBD1 matches at 8 bases. This CDR3 region has 16 residues. The V gene's germline CDR1 is MDHEN and CDR2 SYDVKM. J was trimmed by 6 bases and V by 6 bases; bases with no gene match: 10. The chain's CDR3 is CASSLSGTGLNSPLHF. The CDR3 DNA reads as TGTGCCAGCAGCCTTTCGGGGACAGGCCTTAATTCACCCCTCCACTTT.

The V and J genes are TRBV12-3 or TRBV12-4 and TRBJ2-7; TRBD2 aligns across 10 bases. With V trimmed by 6 bases and J by 9 bases, 14 bases remained unmatched. CDR3 length: 15 residues. The chain's CDR3 is CASSQTPGLARGQYF. CDR3 sequence (DNA): TGTGCCAGCAGCCAAACCCCGGGACTAGCGAGGGGGCAGTACTTC.

V gene TRBV4-1 combines with J gene TRBJ1-1; D may be TRBD1 (5 bases). The CDR3 runs to 16 residues. CDR1 is MGHRA, CDR2 YSYEKL, per germline. Trimming shortened V by 2 bases and J by 1 base, and 14 bases separated the two germline ends. CDR3 DNA sequence: TGCGCCAGCAGCCAACCCTGGGAGGGGCCGAACACTGAAGCTTTCTTT. This translates into CASSQPWEGPNTEAFF.

This clonotype came up many times. The V gene is TRBV7-6, the J gene TRBJ2-7; 7 nucleotides align to TRBD2. V was pared by 5 bases and J by 2 bases, with 6 bases of the junction left unmatched. Germline CDR1 reads SGHVS; CDR2 reads FNYEAQ. This CDR3 has 14 amino acids. The CDR3 DNA follows: TGTGCCAGCAGCGGGGGGACTACAGCCTACGAGCAGTACTTC. Amino acid sequence: CASSGGTTAYEQYF.

Many counts were recorded for this clonotype. The chain recombines TRBV4-3 with TRBJ2-3; a possible D gene is TRBD1 (5 bases). V was shortened by 4 bases and J by 2 bases, with 16 bases between the two germline ends. The CDR3 runs to 16 residues. The V gene's germline CDR1 is LGHNA and CDR2 YSLEER. The CDR3 DNA sequence: TGCGCCAGCAGCCCCCGACAGTTGTTGAACACAGATACGCAGTATTTT. Translated: CASSPRQLLNTDTQYF.

Concerning this clonotype: A single base separates this from a much larger clone, so it may be a read error. This rearrangement joins TRBV7-8 to TRBJ1-1; D ambiguous. Per the germline V gene, CDR1 is SGHVS and CDR2 is FQNEAQ. The CDR3 loop spans 13 amino acids. CDR3 in amino acids: CVSSLAKYTEAFF. As DNA, the CDR3 is TGTGTCAGCAGCTTAGCCAAATACACTGAAGCTTTCTTT.

At least ten counts were recorded for this clonotype. The V gene is TRBV19, the J gene TRBJ2-3; no reliable D call. V lost 5 bases to trimming and J lost 7 bases, with 19 bases between them. The CDR3 consists of 15 residues. Germline V lookup: CDR1 LNHDA, CDR2 SQIVND (reference sequence). The CDR3 DNA reads as TGTGCCAGTAGTTTTTCTCCGGACCAACGCTATACGCAGTATTTT. Amino acids: CASSFSPDQRYTQYF. The full variable domain, completed using reference TRBV19 and TRBJ2-3, is DGGITQSPKYLFRKEGQNVTLSCEQNLNHDAMYWYRQDPGQGLRLIYYSQIVNDFQKGDIAEGYSVSREKKESFPLTVTSAQKNPTAFYLCASSFSPDQRYTQYFGPGTRLTVL.

In the case of this clonotype: This sequence may be a read error, since a much larger clone differs from it by one base. This rearrangement joins TRBV27 to TRBJ1-1, with 10 bases aligning to TRBD1. There are 15 residues in the CDR3. V lost 8 bases to trimming and J lost 4 bases; unmatched junction nucleotides: 10. Germline V gene data show CDR1 as MNHEY and CDR2 as SMNVEV (reference sequence). The CDR3, as DNA: TGTGCCAGCGGCCCCGACAGGGGGCTGGGCACTGAAGCTTTCTTT. It specifies CASGPDRGLGTEAFF.

This clonotype was found many times. This chain uses TRBV29-1 with TRBJ2-3; 8 bases are shared with TRBD2. The CDR3 covers 19 residues. Looked up from germline, CDR1 is SQVTM and CDR2 is ANQGSEA. The V and J ends lost 2 bases and 0 bases, in that order; junction bases with no gene match: 16. The CDR3, as DNA: TGCAGCGTTGAATTGGCAGGGATGCGGGGGGCCTTTAGCACAGATACGCAGTATTTT. It yields the protein CSVELAGMRGAFSTDTQYF.

At least ten counts were recorded for this clonotype. V gene TRBV10-3 combines with J gene TRBJ2-3; possible D gene TRBD2, 5 bases. Germline V CDR1 and CDR2: ENHRY, SYGVKD. With 8 bases removed from V and 9 bases from J, the gap between germline ends came to 24 bases. The CDR3 covers 15 residues. The CDR3 DNA reads TGTGCCATCGGAAGCCGTCAAGCGGAGACTCGAACGCAGTATTTT. It specifies CAIGSRQAETRTQYF.

Comments on this clonotype: A read error is possible here, since a much larger clone lies one base away. The chain combines TRBV20-1 with TRBJ1-4; perhaps TRBD1 as D (6 bases). Germline V gene sequence: CDR1 DFQATT, CDR2 SNEGSKA (reference sequence). CDR3 size: 14 residues. The CDR3 loop reads CSASIRGMGEKLSF. The CDR3 region has the DNA TGCAGTGCTAGTATCAGGGGAATGGGGGAAAAACTGTCTTTT.

Turning to this clonotype: Possible read error: a much larger clone is one base away. The V and J genes are TRBV12-3 or TRBV12-4 and TRBJ2-3, with 9 positions matching TRBD2. The CDR3 is 18 amino acids. As DNA, the CDR3 is TGTGCCAGCAGCACCCATGGGGCTAGCGGGACTAGCACAGATACGCACTATTTT. Amino acid sequence: CASSTHGASGTSTDTHYF.

The chain is built from TRBV27 and TRBJ2-3, with no clear D. The germline CDR1 and CDR2 sequences are MNHEY and SMNVEV (reference sequence). Trimming shortened V by 8 bases and J by 0 bases, and 15 bases separated the two germline ends. The CDR3 has 15 amino acids. DNA for the CDR3: TGTGCCAGCGGCCTTTCAGTGGCTAGCACAGATACGCAGTATTTT. The encoded protein is CASGLSVASTDTQYF.

This clonotype has at least ten counts. The genes are TRBV4-3 and TRBJ2-5; 9 bases align to TRBD2. Trimming cost V 0 bases and J 5 bases; bases outside gene matches: 13. The CDR3 covers 18 residues. Germline V gene data show CDR1 as LGHNA and CDR2 as YSLEER. The DNA of the CDR3 is TGCGCCAGCAGCCAAGATAGTTTGGTAGCGGGGGCTGGGGAGACCCAGTACTTC. The encoded protein is CASSQDSLVAGAGETQYF.

This chain joins TRBV9 and TRBJ2-3; the D gene is possibly TRBD2 (6 bases). Germline CDR1 reads SGDLS; CDR2 reads YYNGEE. The CDR3 is made up of 14 amino acids. Trimming took off 2 bases at V and 6 bases at J, with 13 bases between the two ends. CDR3 amino acids: CASSVSGVLDTQYF. For the CDR3, the DNA is TGTGCCAGCAGCGTTTCGGGGGTCCTCGATACGCAGTATTTT.

To note about this clonotype: One junction end disagrees with the germline gene, perhaps due to a read error. This chain joins TRBV7-9 and TRBJ2-1, with no clear D. CDR1 is SEHNR, CDR2 FQNEAQ, per germline (reference sequence). The CDR3 loop spans 16 amino acids. The CDR3 loop is CASSLGGYTKPNGQFF. Written as DNA, the CDR3 is TGTGCCAGCAGCTTAGGGGGTTACACCAAGCCCAATGGGCAGTTCTTC.